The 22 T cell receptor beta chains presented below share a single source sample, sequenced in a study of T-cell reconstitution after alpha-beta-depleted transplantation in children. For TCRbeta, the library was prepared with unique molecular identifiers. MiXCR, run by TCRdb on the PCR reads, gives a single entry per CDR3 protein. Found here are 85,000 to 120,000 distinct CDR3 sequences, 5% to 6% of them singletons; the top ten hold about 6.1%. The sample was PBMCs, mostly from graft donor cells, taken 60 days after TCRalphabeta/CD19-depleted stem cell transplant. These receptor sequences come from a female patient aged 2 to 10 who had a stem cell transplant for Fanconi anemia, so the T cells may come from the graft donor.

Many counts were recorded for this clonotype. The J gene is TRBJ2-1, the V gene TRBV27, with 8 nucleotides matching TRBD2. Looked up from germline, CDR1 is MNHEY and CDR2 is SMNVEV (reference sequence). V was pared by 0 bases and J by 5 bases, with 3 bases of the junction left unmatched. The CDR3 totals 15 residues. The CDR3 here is CASSLSGGGNNEQFF. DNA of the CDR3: TGTGCCAGCAGTTTATCGGGCGGGGGGAACAATGAGCAGTTCTTC.

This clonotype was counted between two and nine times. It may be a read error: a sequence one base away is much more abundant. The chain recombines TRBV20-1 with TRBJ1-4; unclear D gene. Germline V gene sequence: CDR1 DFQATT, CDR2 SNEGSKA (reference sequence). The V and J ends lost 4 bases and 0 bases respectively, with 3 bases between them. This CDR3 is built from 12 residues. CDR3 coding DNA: TGCAGTGCTACAGCAACTAATGAAAAACTGTTTTTT. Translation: CSATATNEKLFF.

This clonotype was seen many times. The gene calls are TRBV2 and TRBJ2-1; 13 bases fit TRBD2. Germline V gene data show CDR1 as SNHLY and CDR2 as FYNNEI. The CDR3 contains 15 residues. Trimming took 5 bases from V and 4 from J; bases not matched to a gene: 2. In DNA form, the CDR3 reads TGTGCCAGCAGTATGGGACTAGCGGGATACAATGAGCAGTTCTTC. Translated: CASSMGLAGYNEQFF.

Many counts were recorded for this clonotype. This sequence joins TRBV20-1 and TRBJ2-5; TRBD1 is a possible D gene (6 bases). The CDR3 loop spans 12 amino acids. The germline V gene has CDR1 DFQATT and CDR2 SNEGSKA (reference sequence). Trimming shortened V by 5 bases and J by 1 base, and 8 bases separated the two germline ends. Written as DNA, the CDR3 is TGCAGTGCTCGGGACATCCAAGAGACCCAGTACTTC. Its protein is CSARDIQETQYF.

In nucleotides, the CDR3 is TGTGCCAGCAGGAGCAAGATCGGCTATGGCTACACCTTC. Its translation is CASRSKIGYGYTF. The rearrangement joins TRBV28 to TRBJ1-2; D gene ambiguous. The germline V and J ends were trimmed by 6 bases and 4 bases, with 12 bases remaining between them. The CDR3 spans 13 residues. CDR1 is MDHEN and CDR2 is SYDVKM in the germline V gene.

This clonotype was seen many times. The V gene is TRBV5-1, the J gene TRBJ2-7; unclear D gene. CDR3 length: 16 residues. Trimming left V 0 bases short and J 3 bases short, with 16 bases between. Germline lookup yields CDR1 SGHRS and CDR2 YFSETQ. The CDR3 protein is CASSLDWAGRNYEQYF. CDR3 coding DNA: TGCGCCAGCAGCTTGGATTGGGCTGGAAGAAACTACGAGCAGTACTTC.

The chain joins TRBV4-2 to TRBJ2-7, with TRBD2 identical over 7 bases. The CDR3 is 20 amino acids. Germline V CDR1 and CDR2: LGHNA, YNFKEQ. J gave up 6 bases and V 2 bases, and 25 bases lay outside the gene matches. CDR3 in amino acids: CASSQPTSQNRAGRPTEQYF. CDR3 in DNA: TGTGCCAGCAGCCAACCGACTAGCCAGAACCGCGCAGGTCGGCCTACCGAGCAGTACTTC.

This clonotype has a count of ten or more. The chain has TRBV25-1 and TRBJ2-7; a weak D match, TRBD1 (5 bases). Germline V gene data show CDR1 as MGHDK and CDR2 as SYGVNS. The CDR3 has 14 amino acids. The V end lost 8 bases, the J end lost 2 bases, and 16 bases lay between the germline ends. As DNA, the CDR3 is TGTGCCAGCGGGATGGACACTCTTCCCTACGAGCAGTACTTC. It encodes CASGMDTLPYEQYF.

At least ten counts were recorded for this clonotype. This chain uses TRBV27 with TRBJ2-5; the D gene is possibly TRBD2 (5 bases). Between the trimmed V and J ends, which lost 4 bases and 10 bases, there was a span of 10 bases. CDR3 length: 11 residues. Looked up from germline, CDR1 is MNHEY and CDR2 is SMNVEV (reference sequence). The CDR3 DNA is TGTGCCAGCAGTTCCTGGGGAGTCCAGTACTTC. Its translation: CASSSWGVQYF.

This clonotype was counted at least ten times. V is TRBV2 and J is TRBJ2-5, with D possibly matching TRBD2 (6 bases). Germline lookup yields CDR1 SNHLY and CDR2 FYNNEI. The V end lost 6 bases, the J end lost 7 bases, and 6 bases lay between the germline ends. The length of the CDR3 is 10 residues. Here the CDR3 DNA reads TGTGCCAGCAGGGAGGGGACCCAGTACTTC. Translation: CASREGTQYF.

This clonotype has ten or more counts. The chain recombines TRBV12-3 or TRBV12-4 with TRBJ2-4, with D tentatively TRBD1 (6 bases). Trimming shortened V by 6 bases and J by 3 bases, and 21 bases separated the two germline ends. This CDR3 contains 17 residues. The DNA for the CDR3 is TGTGCCAGCAGCCTTGCCCTGACACAGGGCGGCAAAAACATTCAGTACTTC. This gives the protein CASSLALTQGGKNIQYF.

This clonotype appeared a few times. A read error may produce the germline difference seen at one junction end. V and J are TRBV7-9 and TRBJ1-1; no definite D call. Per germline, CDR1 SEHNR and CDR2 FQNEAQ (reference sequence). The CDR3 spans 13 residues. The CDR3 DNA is TGTGCCAGCAGTTTAGGCAGGACCTTTGAAGCTTTCTTT. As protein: CASSLGRTFEAFF.

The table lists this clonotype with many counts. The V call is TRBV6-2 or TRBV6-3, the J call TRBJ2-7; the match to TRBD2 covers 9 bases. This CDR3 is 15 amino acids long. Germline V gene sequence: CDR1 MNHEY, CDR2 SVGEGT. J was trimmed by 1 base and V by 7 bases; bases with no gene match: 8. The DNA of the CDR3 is TGTGCCAGCATGCAGCGGGGGGCCTCATCCTACGAGCAGTACTTC. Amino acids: CASMQRGASSYEQYF.

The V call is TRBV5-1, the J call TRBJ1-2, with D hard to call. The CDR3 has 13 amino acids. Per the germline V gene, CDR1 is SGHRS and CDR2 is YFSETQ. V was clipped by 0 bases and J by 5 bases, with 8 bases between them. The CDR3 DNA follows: TGCGCCAGCAGCTTGGGGCAGCCGTATGGCTACACCTTC. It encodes CASSLGQPYGYTF.

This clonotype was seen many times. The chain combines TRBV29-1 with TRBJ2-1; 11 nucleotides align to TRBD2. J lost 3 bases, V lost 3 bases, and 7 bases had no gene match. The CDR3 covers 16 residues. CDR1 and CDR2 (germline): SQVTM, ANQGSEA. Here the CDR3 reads CSVDWLAGGNYNEQFF. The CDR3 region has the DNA TGCAGCGTTGACTGGCTAGCGGGGGGAAACTACAATGAGCAGTTCTTC.

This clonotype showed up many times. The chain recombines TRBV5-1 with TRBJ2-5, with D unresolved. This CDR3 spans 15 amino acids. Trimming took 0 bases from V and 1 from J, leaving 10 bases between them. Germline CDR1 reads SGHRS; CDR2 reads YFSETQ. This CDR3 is CASSLVQFTQETQYF. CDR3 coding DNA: TGCGCCAGCAGCTTGGTACAGTTCACCCAAGAGACCCAGTACTTC.

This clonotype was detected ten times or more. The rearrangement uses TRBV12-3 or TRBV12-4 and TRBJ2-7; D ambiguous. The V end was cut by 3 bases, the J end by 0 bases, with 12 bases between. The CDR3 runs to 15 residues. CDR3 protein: CASSFMTSSSYEQYF. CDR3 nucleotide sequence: TGTGCCAGCAGTTTTATGACCTCGAGCTCCTACGAGCAGTACTTC.

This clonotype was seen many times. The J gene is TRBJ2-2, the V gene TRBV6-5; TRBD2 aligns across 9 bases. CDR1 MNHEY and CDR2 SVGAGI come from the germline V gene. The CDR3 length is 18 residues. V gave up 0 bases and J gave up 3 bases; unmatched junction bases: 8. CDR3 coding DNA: TGTGCCAGCAGTTACTCGAAAAAAGCGGGGGGATACACCGGGGAGCTGTTTTTT. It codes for CASSYSKKAGGYTGELFF.

CDR3 DNA: TGTGCCAGCAGCCGCAGTCGTTCCGGGACTAGCGGGAGGGGTTCCTACAATGAGCAGTTCTTC. This codes for CASSRSRSGTSGRGSYNEQFF. The chain couples TRBV11-1 to TRBJ2-1, with TRBD2 matching 16 bases. Germline V CDR1 and CDR2: SGHAT, FQDESV (reference sequence). The J segment lost 1 base and the V segment lost 5 bases, leaving 14 bases of the junction unmatched. The CDR3 is made up of 21 amino acids.

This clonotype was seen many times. The CDR3 reads CASSPGSPLHF. In nucleotides, the CDR3 is TGTGCCAGCAGCCCAGGTTCACCCCTCCACTTT. The chain is built from TRBV28 and TRBJ1-6; D not resolved. Looked up from germline, CDR1 is MDHEN and CDR2 is SYDVKM. Trimming shortened V by 6 bases and J by 9 bases, and 6 bases separated the two germline ends. The length of the CDR3 is 11 residues.

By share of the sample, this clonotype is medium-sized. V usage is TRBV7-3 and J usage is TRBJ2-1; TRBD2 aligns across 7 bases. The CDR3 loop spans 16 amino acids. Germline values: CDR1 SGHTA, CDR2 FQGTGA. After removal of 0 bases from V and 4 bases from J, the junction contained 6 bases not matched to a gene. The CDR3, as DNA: TGTGCCAGCAGCTTAACTAGGGCTAGCGGATACAATGAGCAGTTCTTC. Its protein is CASSLTRASGYNEQFF.

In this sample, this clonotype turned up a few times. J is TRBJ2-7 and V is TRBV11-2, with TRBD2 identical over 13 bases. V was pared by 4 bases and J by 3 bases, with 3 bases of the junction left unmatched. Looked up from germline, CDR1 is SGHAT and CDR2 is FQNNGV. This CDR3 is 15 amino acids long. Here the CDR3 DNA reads TGTGCCAGCAGCTCTACTAGCGGGGGGGTCTACGAGCAGTACTTC. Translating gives CASSSTSGGVYEQYF.